The 10 T cell receptor beta chains in this list originate from one sample, sequenced in a study of blood T cells in healthy people across ages. With a J-beta primer mix and a sample-barcoded 5' primer, a second PCR ran 7 to 11 cycles. TCRdb reprocessed the 5' RACE reads via MiXCR and lists one record per CDR3 protein. This table holds 1,800,000 or so distinct CDR3 sequences, about 39% found once. The sequenced sample was blood. These receptors were taken from a human donor in good health.

The sample holds a few counts of this clonotype. This chain connects TRBV9 to TRBJ2-3, with 11 positions matching TRBD2. Per germline, CDR1 SGDLS and CDR2 YYNGEE. With 4 bases clipped from V and 5 bases from J, the junction kept 12 bases outside the gene matches. The length of the CDR3 is 17 residues. The CDR3 here is CASSTVASGGFGDTQYF. DNA for the CDR3: TGTGCCAGCAGCACCGTTGCTAGCGGGGGGTTCGGAGATACGCAGTATTTT.

This clonotype was seen more than once but under ten times. The chain recombines TRBV11-2 with TRBJ1-2, with 8 positions matching TRBD1. Germline CDR1 is SGHAT and CDR2 is FQNNGV. CDR3 length: 16 residues. V lost 7 bases to trimming and J lost 2 bases; unmatched junction nucleotides: 12. CDR3 coding DNA: TGTGCCAGCAACGAAATCCCGGGACAGGTGAACTATGGCTACACCTTC. Translating gives CASNEIPGQVNYGYTF.

A few counts support this clonotype. V usage is TRBV9 and J usage is TRBJ2-7, with D possibly TRBD2 on 5 matching bases. The CDR3 covers 16 residues. Germline CDR1 SGDLS, CDR2 YYNGEE. V was clipped by 0 bases and J by 0 bases, with 13 bases between them. In DNA, the CDR3 is TGTGCCAGCAGCGTAGGGGGAGAGCACAACTCCTACGAGCAGTACTTC. This sequence encodes CASSVGGEHNSYEQYF.

This CDR3 reads CASSFLPGYGYTF. CDR3 nucleotide sequence: TGTGCCAGCAGCTTTCTTCCGGGCTATGGCTACACCTTC. V and J are TRBV5-6 and TRBJ1-2; D unclear. Germline values: CDR1 SGHDT, CDR2 YYEEEE. V was trimmed by 2 bases and J by 4 bases, leaving 9 bases between them. The CDR3 is 13 residues long.

This clonotype was found a few times. Here the CDR3 reads CASSYQTARTSGANVLTF. The CDR3 nucleotides read TGCGCCAGCAGCTACCAGACAGCCAGGACCTCTGGGGCCAACGTCCTGACTTTC. V usage is TRBV5-1 and J usage is TRBJ2-6, with D maybe TRBD1 (5 bases). V was shortened by 3 bases and J by 0 bases, with 16 bases between the two germline ends. The CDR3 is 18 amino acids. Per the germline V gene, CDR1 is SGHRS and CDR2 is YFSETQ.

This clonotype was seen a handful of times. This chain's CDR3 is CASGDKAGPSKDTQYF. For the CDR3, the DNA is TGTGCCAGCGGGGATAAGGCGGGGCCGTCGAAAGATACGCAGTATTTT. The chain couples TRBV7-6 to TRBJ2-3; maybe TRBD2 (6 bases). The V end lost 8 bases, the J end lost 5 bases, and 23 bases lay between the germline ends. Germline V CDR1 and CDR2: SGHVS, FNYEAQ. The CDR3 totals 16 residues.

The chain employs TRBV20-1 and TRBJ1-1; D not resolved. Germline V gives CDR1 DFQATT, CDR2 SNEGSKA (reference sequence). Trimming stripped 2 bases from V and 5 bases from J, with 21 bases between. This CDR3 is built from 16 residues. For the CDR3, the DNA is TGCAGTGCTAGACTCCGGGGAGGGTCAGACGGGACTGAAGCTTTCTTT. This translates into CSARLRGGSDGTEAFF.

The chain carries TRBV20-1 and TRBJ2-1; 8 nucleotides align to TRBD1. With 0 bases clipped from V and 0 bases from J, the junction kept 10 bases outside the gene matches. This CDR3 is 18 amino acids long. From germline, CDR1 is DFQATT and CDR2 SNEGSKA (reference sequence). CDR3 amino acids: CSARDVDRGPSSYNEQFF. Written as DNA, the CDR3 is TGCAGTGCTAGAGATGTAGACAGGGGCCCTTCCTCCTACAATGAGCAGTTCTTC.

This clonotype has a handful of counts. V gene TRBV20-1 combines with J gene TRBJ2-7; TRBD2 aligns across 9 bases. The V gene end was trimmed by 0 bases and the J gene end by 0 bases; junction bases not matched to a gene: 3. Germline V lookup: CDR1 DFQATT, CDR2 SNEGSKA (reference sequence). The CDR3 runs 15 residues. CDR3 DNA: TGCAGTGCTAGAGACCTAGCGGGGACCTCCTACGAGCAGTACTTC. Protein product: CSARDLAGTSYEQYF.

This clonotype has only a few counts. This chain uses TRBV4-3 with TRBJ2-7; D gene unclear. Germline values: CDR1 LGHNA, CDR2 YSLEER. CDR3 length: 14 residues. V lost 1 base and J 4 bases, leaving 11 bases between the germline ends. This CDR3 reads CASSQVKGSYEQYF. CDR3 coding DNA: TGCGCCAGCAGCCAAGTGAAAGGTTCTTACGAGCAGTACTTC.